The clone carrying this TCR beta chain was observed once. Its matching antigen is unknown. These data come from a study of chemoradiotherapy in HPV16-positive cancers. Whole-study findings and limits: Candidate HPV-specific clones and E7-related TCR motifs grew in tumor during treatment. HPV-responsive T-cell expansion during chemoradiotherapy was linked to improved recurrence-free survival in HPV16-positive patients. Only two HPV16-positive patients supplied the functional HPV-specificity definition.

Over chemoradiotherapy, repertoires were sampled more than once. Measured with immunoSEQ multiplex PCR; TCRdb has only the in-frame clones, and not every one. Of 5,700 or so clones in the sample, about 67% were seen once. The CDR3 has 13 residues. The V end was cut by 5 bases, the J end by 2 bases, with 10 bases between. CDR1 and CDR2 (germline): SGHAT, FQNNGV. This chain joins TRBV11-2 and TRBJ2-7; no firm D call. The sample in question was tumor tissue, obtained from a patient who underwent chemoradiotherapy. The clonotype was recovered from a human donor with HPV-associated anogenital cancer. CDR3 loop: CASSARDTYEQYF. The CDR3 DNA reads TGTGCCAGCAGCGCCCGAGACACCTACGAGCAGTACTTC. Based on the CDR3 plus reference TRBV11-2 and TRBJ2-7, the full variable domain is EAGVAQSPRYKIIEKRQSVAFWCNPISGHATLYWYQQILGQGPKLLIQFQNNGVVDDSQLPKDRFSAERLKGVDSTLKIQPAKLEDSAVYLCASSARDTYEQYFGPGTRLTVT.